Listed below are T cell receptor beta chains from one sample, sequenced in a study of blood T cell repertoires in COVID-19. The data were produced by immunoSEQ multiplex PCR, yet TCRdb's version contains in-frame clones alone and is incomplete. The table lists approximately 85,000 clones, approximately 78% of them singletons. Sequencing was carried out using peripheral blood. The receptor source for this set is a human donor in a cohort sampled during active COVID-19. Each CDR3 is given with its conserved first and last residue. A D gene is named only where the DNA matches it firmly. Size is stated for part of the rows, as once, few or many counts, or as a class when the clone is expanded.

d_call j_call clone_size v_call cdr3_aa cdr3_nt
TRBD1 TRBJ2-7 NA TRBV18 CASSWDRVGEQYF TGTGCCAGCTCGTGGGACAGGGTAGGCGAGCAGTACTTC
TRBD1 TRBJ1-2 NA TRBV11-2 CASRLGQASGYTF TGTGCCAGCAGACTTGGACAGGCATCAGGCTACACCTTC
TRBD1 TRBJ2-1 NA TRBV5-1 CASSLDGQGNYNEQFF TGCGCCAGCAGCTTGGATGGACAGGGAAACTACAATGAGCAGTTCTTC
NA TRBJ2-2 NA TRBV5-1 CASSLADPRGAGELFF TGCGCCAGCAGCTTGGCCGATCCAAGAGGAGCCGGGGAGCTGTTTTTT
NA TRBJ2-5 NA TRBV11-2 CASSLSEETQYF TGTGCCAGCAGCTTGTCGGAGGAGACCCAGTACTTC
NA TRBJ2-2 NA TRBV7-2 CASSFSGVGELFF TGTGCCAGCAGCTTCTCCGGTGTCGGGGAGCTGTTTTTT
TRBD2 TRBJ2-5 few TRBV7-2 CASSSSGFKETQYF TGTGCCAGCAGCTCTAGCGGTTTTAAAGAGACCCAGTACTTC
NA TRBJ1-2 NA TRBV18 CASSLLSYGYTF TGTGCCAGCTCACTCCTTTCCTATGGCTACACCTTC
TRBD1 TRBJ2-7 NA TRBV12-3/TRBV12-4 CASSSTGWNEQYF TGTGCCAGCAGTTCGACAGGGTGGAACGAGCAGTACTTC
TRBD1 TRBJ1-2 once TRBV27 CASRLTGGTSYGYTF TGTGCCAGCAGACTTACAGGGGGCACCAGCTATGGCTACACCTTC
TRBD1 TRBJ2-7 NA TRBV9 CASSDYRGREQYF TGTGCCAGCAGCGATTACAGGGGGCGCGAGCAGTACTTC
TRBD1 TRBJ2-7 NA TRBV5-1 CASSSDRGAYEQYF TGCGCCAGCAGCTCGGACAGGGGAGCCTACGAGCAGTACTTC
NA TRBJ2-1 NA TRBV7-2 CASSLASGYNEQFF TGTGCCAGCAGCTTAGCTTCGGGTTACAATGAGCAGTTCTTC
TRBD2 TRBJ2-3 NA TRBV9 CASSVGRVLAATDTQYF TGTGCCAGCAGCGTAGGTAGAGTACTAGCGGCCACAGATACGCAGTATTTT
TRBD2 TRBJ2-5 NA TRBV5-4 CASSYGTSGGWYQETQYF TGTGCCAGCAGCTATGGGACTAGCGGGGGTTGGTACCAAGAGACCCAGTACTTC
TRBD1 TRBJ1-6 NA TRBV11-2 CASSLDRAGQGVSPLHF TGTGCCAGCAGCTTAGATAGAGCGGGACAGGGCGTTTCACCCCTCCACTTT
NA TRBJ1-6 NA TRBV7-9 CASSLRAGGKNSPLHF TGTGCCAGCAGCTTACGTGCGGGGGGTAAAAATTCACCCCTCCACTTT
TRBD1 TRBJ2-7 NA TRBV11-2 CASSPIRRQGDYEQYF TGTGCCAGCAGCCCCATACGAAGACAGGGGGATTACGAGCAGTACTTC
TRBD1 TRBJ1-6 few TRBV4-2 CASSQYWDSNSPLHF TGTGCCAGCAGCCAATATTGGGACAGTAATTCACCCCTCCACTTT
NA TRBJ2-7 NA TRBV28 CASSFYRPQGHEQYF TGTGCCAGCAGTTTTTACAGACCACAAGGCCACGAGCAGTACTTC
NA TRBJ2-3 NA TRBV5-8 CASSLAGVGTDTQYF TGTGCCAGCAGCTTGGCCGGGGTGGGCACAGATACGCAGTATTTT
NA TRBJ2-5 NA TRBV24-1 CATSDSGVETQYF TGTGCCACCAGTGATTCAGGGGTCGAGACCCAGTACTTC
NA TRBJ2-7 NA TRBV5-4 CASSPGQSYEQYF TGTGCCAGCAGCCCTGGACAGTCCTACGAGCAGTACTTC
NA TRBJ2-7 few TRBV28 CASSLSGAEQYF TGTGCCAGCAGTTTATCAGGGGCCGAGCAGTACTTC
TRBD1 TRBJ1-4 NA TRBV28 CASSSQGAANEKLFF TGTGCCAGCAGTTCTCAGGGGGCGGCTAATGAAAAACTGTTTTTT
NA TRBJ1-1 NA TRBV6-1 CASSEGGHWTTEAFF TGTGCCAGCAGTGAAGGAGGACATTGGACCACTGAAGCTTTCTTT
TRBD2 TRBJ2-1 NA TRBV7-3 CASSRGGLAGSYNEQFF TGTGCCAGCAGCAGGGGGGGACTAGCGGGTTCCTACAATGAGCAGTTCTTC
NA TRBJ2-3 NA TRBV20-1 CSASRGDTQYF TGCAGTGCTAGTCGAGGAGATACGCAGTATTTT
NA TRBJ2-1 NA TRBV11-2 CASLRGYEQFF TGTGCCAGCCTGAGGGGGTATGAGCAGTTCTTC
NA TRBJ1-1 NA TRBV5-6 CASSPLSGTEAFF TGTGCCAGCAGCCCTTTATCCGGCACTGAAGCTTTCTTT
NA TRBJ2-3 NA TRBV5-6 CASSLGAGVRRDTQYF TGTGCCAGCAGCTTGGGGGCAGGGGTTCGTAGGGATACGCAGTATTTT
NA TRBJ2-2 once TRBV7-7 CASSFSAVRATGELFF TGTGCTAGCAGCTTCTCCGCGGTCAGGGCCACCGGGGAGCTGTTTTTT
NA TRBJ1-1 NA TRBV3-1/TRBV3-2 CASSGQGYNTEAFF TGTGCCAGCAGCGGTCAGGGGTACAACACTGAAGCTTTCTTT
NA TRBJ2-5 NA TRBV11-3 CASSRYRDSCQETQYF TGTGCCAGCAGCCGATACCGGGACTCGTGCCAAGAGACCCAGTACTTC
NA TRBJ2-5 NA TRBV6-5 CASSYSLGHYQETQYF TGTGCCAGCAGTTACTCATTGGGACACTACCAAGAGACCCAGTACTTC
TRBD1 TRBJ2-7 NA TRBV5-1 CASRRQGFPPNYYEQYF TGCGCCAGCAGGAGACAGGGTTTCCCCCCCAACTACTACGAGCAGTACTTC
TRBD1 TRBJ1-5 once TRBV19 CASSDRGVQPQHF TGTGCCAGTAGCGACAGGGGAGTTCAGCCCCAGCATTTT
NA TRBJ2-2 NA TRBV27 CASSFIAGGELFF TGTGCCAGCAGTTTTATTGCCGGCGGGGAGCTGTTTTTT
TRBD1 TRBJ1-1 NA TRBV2 CASRPGTDFEAFF TGTGCCAGCAGACCCGGGACAGATTTTGAAGCTTTCTTT
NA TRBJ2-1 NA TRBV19 CASSIQARPYNEQFF TGTGCCAGTAGTATACAAGCGAGACCCTACAATGAGCAGTTCTTC
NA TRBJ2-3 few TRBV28 CASSPGGEDTQYF TGTGCCAGCAGCCCGGGGGGCGAAGATACGCAGTATTTT
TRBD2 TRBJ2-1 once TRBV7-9 CASSPYGGALGNEQFF TGTGCCAGCAGCCCCTACGGGGGGGCCCTGGGGAATGAGCAGTTCTTC
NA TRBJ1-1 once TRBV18 CASSPSRSLDTEAFF TGTGCCAGCTCACCATCCCGAAGCCTTGACACTGAAGCTTTCTTT
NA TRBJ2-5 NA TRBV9 CASSVTGRGETQYF TGTGCCAGCAGCGTTACGGGTAGGGGAGAGACCCAGTACTTC